These 25 T cell receptor beta chains originate from one sample sequenced in a study of CD8 T cells in ankylosing spondylitis. TCRdb used MiXCR to reprocess the 5' RACE reads, holding one entry per CDR3 protein. The table shows approximately 250,000 distinct CDR3 sequences, with roughly 25% occurring only once. The sample consisted of blood, either unsorted or a sorted T cell fraction (not recorded which). The receptors were gathered from a male donor with ankylosing spondylitis or in good health (not recorded which).

This clonotype was found a few times. The chain carries TRBV7-3 and TRBJ1-1; no clear D. Germline loops: CDR1 SGHTA, CDR2 FQGTGA. This CDR3 region has 13 residues. Deletions cut 5 bases from V and 1 base from J, with 8 bases between. The CDR3 DNA reads as TGTGCCAGCAGCGTTACACCGAACACTGAAGCTTTCTTT. As protein: CASSVTPNTEAFF.

The CDR3 nucleotides read TGTGCCAGCAGCTTTCAGGGGAACACTGAAGCTTTCTTT. This sequence encodes CASSFQGNTEAFF. The chain has TRBV7-9 and TRBJ1-1; tentatively, D is TRBD1 (5 bases). Germline CDR1 SEHNR, CDR2 FQNEAQ (reference sequence). Trimming left V 3 bases short and J 1 base short, with 6 bases between. The length of the CDR3 is 13 residues.

At least ten counts were recorded for this clonotype. The chain couples TRBV5-1 to TRBJ2-5; D remains unclear. The CDR3 runs 14 residues. V was trimmed by 1 base and J by 5 bases, leaving 12 bases between them. The V gene's germline CDR1 is SGHRS and CDR2 YFSETQ. The CDR3 coding sequence is TGCGCCAGCAGCTTGCGACCGACAAAGGAGACCCAGTACTTC. This sequence encodes CASSLRPTKETQYF.

V usage is TRBV18 and J usage is TRBJ2-5; tentatively, D is TRBD1 (5 bases). CDR1 KGHSH and CDR2 LQKENI come from the germline V gene. V lost 6 bases and J 5 bases, leaving 16 bases between the germline ends. The CDR3 is 14 amino acids. The CDR3 DNA is TGTGCCAGCTCCTGGACGACAGTTCCGGAGACCCAGTACTTC. Translation gives CASSWTTVPETQYF.

In its sample, this clonotype was seen a few times. The chain joins TRBV2 to TRBJ1-1; maybe TRBD1 (5 bases). V was pared by 7 bases and J by 1 base, with 10 bases between. The CDR3 covers 13 residues. CDR1 is SNHLY, CDR2 FYNNEI, per germline. CDR3 nucleotide sequence: TGTGCCAGCACCCTCCAGGGGAACACTGAAGCTTTCTTT. This encodes CASTLQGNTEAFF. The complete variable domain, with remaining parts taken from reference TRBV2 and TRBJ1-1, reads EPEVTQTPSHQVTQMGQEVILRCVPISNHLYFYWYRQILGQKVEFLVSFYNNEISEKSEIFDDQFSVERPDGSNFTLKIRSTKLEDSAMYFCASTLQGNTEAFFGQGTRLTVV.

Only a few counts were recorded for this clonotype. V usage is TRBV20-1 and J usage is TRBJ1-3; D call uncertain. CDR1 DFQATT and CDR2 SNEGSKA come from the germline V gene (reference sequence). Between the trimmed V and J ends, which lost 2 bases and 2 bases, there was a span of 13 bases. The CDR3 is 15 amino acids. The CDR3 DNA reads TGCAGTGCTAGAATTCGGGGAGGGCCTGGAAACACCATATATTTT. Encoded protein: CSARIRGGPGNTIYF.

This clonotype came up a few times. This chain links TRBV12-3 or TRBV12-4 with TRBJ2-7; 10 bases fit TRBD1. CDR3 size: 15 residues. With V trimmed by 3 bases and J by 3 bases, 5 bases remained unmatched. This chain's CDR3 is CASSFMGQGYYEQYF. The CDR3, as DNA: TGTGCCAGCAGTTTTATGGGACAGGGGTACTACGAGCAGTACTTC.

This chain joins TRBV7-8 and TRBJ2-5; D is unresolved. The germline V gene encodes CDR1 SGHVS and CDR2 FQNEAQ. Trimming stripped 1 base from V and 5 bases from J, with 5 bases between. This CDR3 region has 12 residues. CDR3 nucleotide sequence: TGTGCCAGCAGCTTAGAATGGGAGACCCAGTACTTC. As protein: CASSLEWETQYF.

The chain couples TRBV5-1 to TRBJ1-6; D is unresolved. The CDR3 covers 15 residues. V was clipped by 6 bases and J by 9 bases, with 19 bases between them. Germline V CDR1 and CDR2: SGHRS, YFSETQ. For the CDR3, the DNA is TGCGCCAGCACCGTGGAGGGCGCTCTAGGTTCACCCCTCCACTTT. Amino acid sequence: CASTVEGALGSPLHF.

This clonotype occurred a few times. The chain links TRBV20-1 to TRBJ1-6; D might be TRBD1 (6 bases). Germline V lookup: CDR1 DFQATT, CDR2 SNEGSKA (reference sequence). CDR3 length equals 17 residues. V was clipped by 2 bases and J by 0 bases, with 14 bases between them. CDR3: CSARSQGSSSYNSPLHF. The CDR3 nucleotides are TGCAGTGCTAGATCTCAGGGGTCCAGCTCCTATAATTCACCCCTCCACTTT.

The chain combines TRBV27 with TRBJ2-2; the match to TRBD2 covers 8 bases. Germline V gene sequence: CDR1 MNHEY, CDR2 SMNVEV (reference sequence). CDR3 length equals 15 residues. With V trimmed by 7 bases and J by 5 bases, 9 bases remained unmatched. CDR3: CASNQAGETTGELFF. The CDR3 DNA follows: TGTGCCAGCAACCAAGCGGGGGAAACAACCGGGGAGCTGTTTTTT.

This clonotype has at least ten counts. The V and J genes are TRBV12-3 or TRBV12-4 and TRBJ2-3, with D possibly being TRBD2 (7 bases). CDR3 length: 16 amino acids. Trimming shortened V by 2 bases and J by 1 base, and 13 bases separated the two germline ends. In DNA, the CDR3 is TGTGCCAGCAGTTTATGGGGGGGGGCCGGCACAGATACGCAGTATTTT. The encoded protein is CASSLWGGAGTDTQYF.

This chain joins TRBV6-2 or TRBV6-3 and TRBJ2-1, with D perhaps TRBD1 (6 bases). V lost 2 bases and J 12 bases, leaving 14 bases between the germline ends. The germline V gene encodes CDR1 MNHEY and CDR2 SVGEGT. The CDR3 spans 13 residues. The CDR3: CASSYPPGDTQFF. Here the CDR3 DNA reads TGTGCCAGCAGTTACCCCCCAGGGGACACGCAGTTCTTC.

Ten or more counts support this clonotype. The rearrangement uses TRBV6-5 and TRBJ1-3; D gene unclear. CDR1 is MNHEY and CDR2 is SVGAGI in the germline V gene. The V end lost 3 bases, the J end lost 2 bases, and 8 bases lay between the germline ends. The CDR3 is made up of 14 amino acids. CDR3 nucleotide sequence: TGTGCCAGCAGTTATGGGGATCCTGGAAACACCATATATTTT. Its protein is CASSYGDPGNTIYF.

This clonotype has more than one count but fewer than ten. The chain couples TRBV6-6 to TRBJ2-7; D is possibly TRBD1 (6 bases). The ends were cut back, 5 bases at V and 4 bases at J, with 12 bases in the middle. Germline assignment: CDR1 MNHNY and CDR2 SVGAGI (reference sequence). The CDR3 has 13 residues. DNA of the CDR3: TGTGCCAGCAGTCACGGTAGGGGGTACGAGCAGTACTTC. Residues: CASSHGRGYEQYF.

This clonotype was picked up many times. CDR3 coding DNA: TGCAGTGCTAGGGCTACCCCCGACTACAATGAGCAGTTCTTC. Protein sequence: CSARATPDYNEQFF. The V gene is TRBV20-1, the J gene TRBJ2-1; D gene unclear. In germline, CDR1 is DFQATT, CDR2 SNEGSKA (reference sequence). The CDR3 is 14 residues long. The V gene lost 3 bases and the J gene lost 3 bases, with 12 bases spanning the gap.

In this sample, this clonotype turned up many times. The chain couples TRBV12-3 or TRBV12-4 to TRBJ2-7; unclear D gene. This CDR3 has 14 residues. V lost 4 bases and J 3 bases, leaving 13 bases between the germline ends. CDR3 in DNA: TGTGCCAGCAGTTCCTGGGCTTCGAACTACGAGCAGTACTTC. Amino acids: CASSSWASNYEQYF.

This clonotype was counted a few times. V is TRBV12-3 or TRBV12-4 and J is TRBJ2-5; 9 nucleotides align to TRBD2. The CDR3 extends over 14 amino acids. The ends lost 11 bases at V and 1 base at J; junction bases unmatched: 8. CDR3 residues: CAVGGGGGQETQYF. CDR3 sequence (DNA): TGTGCCGTCGGGGGCGGGGGGGGCCAAGAGACCCAGTACTTC.

V is TRBV10-3 and J is TRBJ2-5, with D uncertain. V lost 4 bases and J lost 5, with 11 bases in between. Germline CDR1 and CDR2: ENHRY and SYGVKD. The CDR3 sequence is 13 residues long. The CDR3 is CAISADGRETQYF. The DNA of the CDR3 is TGTGCCATCAGTGCGGACGGACGGGAGACCCAGTACTTC.

Many counts were recorded for this clonotype. The V gene is TRBV20-1, the J gene TRBJ2-1; no clear D. The CDR3 is 13 residues long. V shed 1 base and J shed 7 bases, with 11 bases lying between them. The germline gives CDR1 DFQATT, CDR2 SNEGSKA (reference sequence). CDR3 bases: TGCAGTGCTAGAGGTCAAGGATGGAATGAGCAGTTCTTC. Encoded protein: CSARGQGWNEQFF.

This clonotype turned up a few times. This chain connects TRBV9 to TRBJ2-7; weak D call: TRBD2 (5 bases). Germline V gene lookup returns CDR1 SGDLS and CDR2 YYNGEE. The V gene lost 2 bases and the J gene lost 6 bases, with 12 bases spanning the gap. This CDR3 has 13 residues. CDR3 sequence: CASSVVVGGEQYF. The CDR3, as DNA: TGTGCCAGCAGCGTGGTAGTCGGAGGCGAGCAGTACTTC.

The sample holds many counts of this clonotype. The V call is TRBV20-1, the J call TRBJ2-1; D is perhaps TRBD2 (6 bases). This CDR3 spans 15 amino acids. Germline V gene sequence: CDR1 DFQATT, CDR2 SNEGSKA (reference sequence). V lost 6 bases to trimming and J lost 0 bases, with 15 bases between them. The CDR3 loop is CSAPLSGDSYNEQFF. The CDR3, as DNA: TGCAGTGCACCCTTGTCGGGGGACTCCTACAATGAGCAGTTCTTC.

This chain joins TRBV29-1 and TRBJ2-3, with 10 bases identical to TRBD2. V trimming: 8 bases; J trimming: 3 bases; junction bases outside the gene matches: 2. CDR3 length: 12 residues. Germline V gene data show CDR1 as SQVTM and CDR2 as ANQGSEA. The CDR3 loop is CSQAGGTDTQYF. DNA for the CDR3: TGCAGCCAAGCGGGGGGGACAGATACGCAGTATTTT.

This clonotype was seen repeatedly, ten times or more. J is TRBJ1-1 and V is TRBV5-1, with D hard to call. CDR3 length: 14 amino acids. Trimming removed 4 bases at V and 1 base at J, with 11 bases between. Per the germline V gene, CDR1 is SGHRS and CDR2 is YFSETQ. CDR3 residues: CASSPSAGNTEAFF. The CDR3 DNA is TGCGCCAGCAGCCCTTCGGCGGGGAACACTGAAGCTTTCTTT. The variable domain in full, with the rest retrieved from reference TRBV5-1 and TRBJ1-1, is KAGVTQTPRYLIKTRGQQVTLSCSPISGHRSVSWYQQTPGQGLQFLFEYFSETQRNKGNFPGRFSGRQFSNSRSEMNVSTLELGDSALYLCASSPSAGNTEAFFGQGTRLTVV.

J is TRBJ2-7 and V is TRBV10-1; perhaps TRBD2 as D (5 bases). The germline CDR1 and CDR2 sequences are WNHNN and SYGVQD (reference sequence). The CDR3 is 14 residues long. The ends were cut back, 3 bases at V and 3 bases at J, with 12 bases in the middle. CDR3 nucleotides: TGCGCCAGCAGTGACGCTAGCAACGTCTACGAGCAGTACTTC. It encodes CASSDASNVYEQYF.